The 24 T cell receptor beta chains below all came from one sample that was sequenced in a study of cytomegalovirus exposure and HLA in healthy donors (dated by TCRdb to 2016 to 2017). The library was prepared using the immunoSEQ multiplex PCR assay. The multiplex PCR relied on a mix of 60 forward primers for TCR Vbeta segments and 13 reverse primers for TCR Jbeta segments. Entries here come from immuneACCESS through TCRdb and include only in-frame sequences with V and J called. Some clones fail to appear in such tables; in the studies checked, an unresolved V gene covers under half of the shortfall, and the cause of the remainder is unknown. The sample contains over 150,000 clones, around 86% of them found a single time. Together, the top ten hold over 5% of the sample. Sequencing used PBMCs. Every receptor here comes from a woman aged 45-65 years in good health and CMV-seropositive.

The sample holds one count of this clone. The CDR3 here is CASNIWTAGGQPQHF. Written as DNA, the CDR3 is TGTGCCAGCAACATCTGGACTGCCGGAGGCCAGCCCCAGCATTTT. The chain combines TRBV28 with TRBJ1-5; D remains unclear. The V end was cut by 7 bases, the J end by 7 bases, with 20 bases between. This CDR3 contains 15 residues. Germline loops: CDR1 MDHEN, CDR2 SYDVKM.

This clone occurred a few times. This chain links TRBV10-1 with TRBJ2-7; a weak D match, TRBD2 (7 bases). With 4 bases removed from V and 1 base from J, the gap between germline ends came to 14 bases. Per germline, CDR1 WNHNN and CDR2 SYGVQD (reference sequence). CDR3 length: 15 residues. Here the CDR3 reads CASSAGEGTSYEQYF. The CDR3 bases are TGCGCCAGCAGTGCAGGGGAGGGGACGTCCTACGAGCAGTACTTC.

The chain has TRBV28 and TRBJ2-7, with D perhaps TRBD1 (5 bases). V lost 5 bases to trimming and J lost 5 bases, with 19 bases between them. The length of the CDR3 is 15 residues. From germline, CDR1 is MDHEN and CDR2 SYDVKM. The CDR3 is CASSPSHIGVHEQYF. The CDR3 nucleotides are TGTGCCAGCAGTCCGAGCCACATAGGGGTCCACGAGCAGTACTTC.

The chain carries TRBV29-1 and TRBJ2-2, with 8 bases lining up with TRBD2. With V trimmed by 4 bases and J by 7 bases, 5 bases remained unmatched. Per the germline V gene, CDR1 is SQVTM and CDR2 is ANQGSEA. This CDR3 is built from 13 residues. In DNA form, the CDR3 reads TGCAGCGTTGCCCGGGAGGGCAACGGGGAGCTGTTTTTT. This gives the protein CSVAREGNGELFF.

V gene TRBV19 combines with J gene TRBJ2-1, with 9 nucleotides matching TRBD2. Germline CDR1 LNHDA, CDR2 SQIVND (reference sequence). This CDR3 is 14 amino acids long. V dropped 11 bases and J dropped 1; count of bases not matched to a gene: 6. The CDR3 bases are TGTGCCGTCCGAAGCGGGAGGTCCTACAATGAGCAGTTCTTC. Translated: CAVRSGRSYNEQFF.

V and J are TRBV6-6 and TRBJ2-1; a weak D match, TRBD2 (6 bases). The germline V and J ends were trimmed by 0 bases and 6 bases, with 15 bases remaining between them. The length of the CDR3 is 16 residues. CDR1 MNHNY and CDR2 SVGAGI come from the germline V gene (reference sequence). CDR3 in DNA: TGTGCCAGCAGTTACTCAGAGGCGGGATACCGCAATGAGCAGTTCTTC. Translated: CASSYSEAGYRNEQFF.

This clone was recorded a few times. V is TRBV5-6 and J is TRBJ2-1, with 10 bases fitting TRBD2. Germline V lookup: CDR1 SGHDT, CDR2 YYEEEE. The CDR3 is 13 amino acids. Trimming cost V 4 bases and J 7 bases; bases outside gene matches: 2. The CDR3, as DNA: TGTGCCAGCAGCCCAGCGGGAGGGAATGAGCAGTTCTTC. The encoded protein is CASSPAGGNEQFF.

This clone appeared a few times. The V gene is TRBV5-1, the J gene TRBJ2-3; a weak D match, TRBD1 (7 bases). The V gene's germline CDR1 is SGHRS and CDR2 YFSETQ. V was shortened by 0 bases and J by 3 bases, with 17 bases between the two germline ends. This CDR3 has 17 amino acids. CDR3 bases: TGCGCCAGCAGCTTGGCCGGGCCAGGGGGGAGGACAGATACGCAGTATTTT. Protein product: CASSLAGPGGRTDTQYF.

This chain joins TRBV19 and TRBJ2-3; the match to TRBD2 covers 10 bases. With 5 bases clipped from V and 4 bases from J, the junction kept 6 bases outside the gene matches. The CDR3 loop spans 15 amino acids. Germline CDR1 and CDR2: LNHDA and SQIVND (reference sequence). In nucleotides, the CDR3 is TGTGCCAGTAGTCGGCTAGCGGGAGCCCCAGATACGCAGTATTTT. Translation gives CASSRLAGAPDTQYF.

V is TRBV5-6 and J is TRBJ2-5, with TRBD1 as a possible D gene (6 bases). In germline, CDR1 is SGHDT, CDR2 YYEEEE. The CDR3 has 14 residues. The V and J ends lost 4 bases and 1 base respectively, with 11 bases between them. The CDR3 sequence is CASSLQGIQETQYF. The CDR3 nucleotides are TGTGCCAGCAGCCTACAGGGTATCCAAGAGACCCAGTACTTC.

V and J are TRBV27 and TRBJ2-6, with D unclear. This CDR3 is 18 amino acids long. V lost 1 base to trimming and J lost 1 base, with 14 bases between them. Per germline, CDR1 MNHEY and CDR2 SMNVEV (reference sequence). CDR3 amino acids: CASSLYPGPESGANVLTF. CDR3 bases: TGTGCCAGCAGTTTATACCCGGGTCCGGAGTCTGGGGCCAACGTCCTGACTTTC.

The CDR3 nucleotides read TGTGCCAGCAGTTTATCCCAGGGTATCGGATCCCTAGATCAGCCCCAGCATTTT. Translation: CASSLSQGIGSLDQPQHF. The chain links TRBV28 to TRBJ1-5; possible D gene TRBD1, 5 bases. V dropped 1 base and J dropped 5 bases, with 21 bases sitting between them. This CDR3 is 18 amino acids long. Germline lookup yields CDR1 MDHEN and CDR2 SYDVKM.

This clone has more than one count but fewer than ten. V usage is TRBV18 and J usage is TRBJ2-5; 8 bases fit TRBD1. V dropped 0 bases and J dropped 5; count of bases not matched to a gene: 5. CDR1 KGHSH and CDR2 LQKENI come from the germline V gene. This CDR3 region has 15 residues. Here the CDR3 reads CASSPPTGASETQYF. Here the CDR3 DNA reads TGTGCCAGCTCACCACCGACAGGGGCCAGTGAGACCCAGTACTTC.

The rearrangement links TRBV6-9 to TRBJ2-1, with D perhaps matching TRBD1 (6 bases). Germline-derived CDR1 and CDR2 are MNHGY and SVAAGI. Trimming removed 5 bases at V and 0 bases at J, with 23 bases between. The CDR3 extends over 19 amino acids. This CDR3 is CASSPARDTETSSYNEQFF. The CDR3 DNA follows: TGTGCCAGCAGTCCTGCCCGGGACACGGAGACCAGCTCCTACAATGAGCAGTTCTTC.

V usage is TRBV2 and J usage is TRBJ1-1; D is possibly TRBD1 (5 bases). CDR1 SNHLY and CDR2 FYNNEI come from the germline V gene. The CDR3 loop spans 15 amino acids. V lost 4 bases to trimming and J lost 1 base, with 13 bases between them. The CDR3 DNA is TGTGCCAGCAGTGCCGGACATACTTCGAACACTGAAGCTTTCTTT. This encodes CASSAGHTSNTEAFF.

The chain couples TRBV19 to TRBJ2-3; TRBD1 aligns across 8 bases. Germline lookup yields CDR1 LNHDA and CDR2 SQIVND (reference sequence). This CDR3 is built from 14 residues. Trimming removed 1 base from V and 3 bases from J; junction bases left unmatched: 0. In nucleotides, the CDR3 is TGTGCCAGTAGTATAGGACAGGGGACAGATACGCAGTATTTT. Translated, it gives CASSIGQGTDTQYF.

This clone was observed once. The chain has TRBV7-9 and TRBJ2-2; TRBD2 is a possible D gene (6 bases). Germline-derived CDR1 and CDR2 are SEHNR and FQNEAQ (reference sequence). This CDR3 spans 13 amino acids. V lost 6 bases to trimming and J lost 5 bases, with 10 bases between them. This chain's CDR3 is CASRGGDTGELFF. As DNA, the CDR3 is TGTGCCAGCAGGGGGGGTGATACCGGGGAGCTGTTTTTT.

This clone has a handful of counts. The V gene is TRBV4-1, the J gene TRBJ2-7; D unresolved. The CDR3 contains 14 residues. Trimming cost V 1 base and J 0 bases, with 7 bases left between them. Germline assignment: CDR1 MGHRA and CDR2 YSYEKL. The CDR3 coding sequence is TGCGCCAGCAGCCAAGGTTTACTCTCCTACGAGCAGTACTTC. This encodes CASSQGLLSYEQYF.

The rearrangement uses TRBV2 and TRBJ2-1; D unresolved. The CDR3 consists of 15 residues. V was clipped by 3 bases and J by 2 bases, with 11 bases between them. Germline V lookup: CDR1 SNHLY, CDR2 FYNNEI. CDR3 DNA: TGTGCCAGCAGTGAGGCCCTTCCCACCTACAATGAGCAGTTCTTC. This sequence encodes CASSEALPTYNEQFF. The full variable domain, rest sourced from reference TRBV2 and TRBJ2-1, is EPEVTQTPSHQVTQMGQEVILRCVPISNHLYFYWYRQILGQKVEFLVSFYNNEISEKSEIFDDQFSVERPDGSNFTLKIRSTKLEDSAMYFCASSEALPTYNEQFFGPGTRLTVL.

The gene calls are TRBV6-1 and TRBJ2-3; TRBD2 matches at 11 bases. V lost 2 bases to trimming and J lost 7 bases; unmatched junction nucleotides: 11. The CDR3 totals 17 residues. From germline, CDR1 is MNHNS and CDR2 SASEGT. The CDR3 DNA reads as TGTGCCAGCAGTGAAAGGCTAGCGGGGGGCCTTGCAAATACGCAGTATTTT. Protein product: CASSERLAGGLANTQYF.

The rearrangement links TRBV11-3 to TRBJ2-3, with 8 bases identical to TRBD2. There are 15 residues in the CDR3. CDR1 and CDR2 (germline): SGHNT, YENEEA. J was trimmed by 4 bases and V by 5 bases; bases with no gene match: 8. In DNA, the CDR3 is TGTGCCAGCAGCCTTAGCGGGAAGGGGGCAGATACGCAGTATTTT. Protein sequence: CASSLSGKGADTQYF.

In DNA, the CDR3 is TGTGCCAGCATAGCAGGGGGAAGATTCTATGGCTACACCTTC. Protein: CASIAGGRFYGYTF. The chain is built from TRBV2 and TRBJ1-2, with 7 nucleotides matching TRBD1. Germline V lookup: CDR1 SNHLY, CDR2 FYNNEI. J gave up 4 bases and V 7 bases, and 9 bases lay outside the gene matches. The CDR3 length is 14 residues.

In its sample, this clone was seen once. This chain connects TRBV6-5 to TRBJ2-7; 8 nucleotides agree with TRBD1. This CDR3 comprises 15 residues. CDR1 and CDR2 (germline): MNHEY, SVGAGI. J was trimmed by 0 bases and V by 6 bases; bases with no gene match: 7. CDR3 sequence (DNA): TGTGCCAGCAGCCGGACAGGGATTAGCTCCTACGAGCAGTACTTC. Translating gives CASSRTGISSYEQYF.

The V call is TRBV5-1, the J call TRBJ2-3; 8 positions match TRBD2. The germline V gene encodes CDR1 SGHRS and CDR2 YFSETQ. J gave up 1 base and V 4 bases, and 5 bases lay outside the gene matches. The CDR3 sequence is 15 residues long. This CDR3 is CASSRETSGTDTQYF. The DNA for the CDR3 is TGCGCCAGCAGCAGGGAGACTAGCGGCACAGATACGCAGTATTTT.